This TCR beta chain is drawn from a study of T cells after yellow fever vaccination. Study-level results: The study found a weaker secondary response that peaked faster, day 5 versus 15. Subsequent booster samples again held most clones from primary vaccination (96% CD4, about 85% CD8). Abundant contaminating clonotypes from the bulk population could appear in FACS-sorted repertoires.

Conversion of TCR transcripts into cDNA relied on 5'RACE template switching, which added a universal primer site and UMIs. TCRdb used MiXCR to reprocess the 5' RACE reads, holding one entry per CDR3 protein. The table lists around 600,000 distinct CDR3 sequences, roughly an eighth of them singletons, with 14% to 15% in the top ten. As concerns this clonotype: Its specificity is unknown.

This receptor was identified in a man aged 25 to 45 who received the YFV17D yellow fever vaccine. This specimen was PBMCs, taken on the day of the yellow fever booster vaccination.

CDR3 in amino acids: CATSRDRTNTGELFF. The CDR3 DNA is TGTGCCACCAGCAGAGATCGGACCAACACCGGGGAGCTGTTTTTT. The chain is built from TRBV15 and TRBJ2-2, with no clear D. CDR1 is LNHNV, CDR2 YYDKDF, per germline (reference sequence). The CDR3 spans 15 residues. V gave up 0 bases and J gave up 2 bases, with 7 bases separating them.